Presented here are 26 T cell receptor beta chains from one specimen sequenced in a study of a mutant IDH1 vaccine in newly diagnosed glioma. Time point in this sample: week 5, during vaccination. Alongside topical imiquimod, each dose of vaccine comprised 300 ug of mutant IDH1 20-mer peptide. Antigens for these TCRs are unknown. Profiling relied on immunoSEQ multiplex PCR, and the TCRdb table lists in-frame clones only, not all of them. Counted here are approximately 35,000 clones, 50% to 60% occurring once; the ten biggest clones make up 9.5% to 11%. Material: PBMCs, obtained from a glioma patient whose treatment included an IDH1 peptide vaccine. The receptors come from a woman under 30 with glioma.

This clone was counted a few times. This rearrangement joins TRBV4-3 to TRBJ1-2; unclear D gene. V was shortened by 0 bases and J by 7 bases, with 12 bases between the two germline ends. This CDR3 has 14 residues. Germline CDR1 is LGHNA and CDR2 is YSLEER. In DNA form, the CDR3 reads TGCGCCAGCAGCCAAGAAAGGGAGTTTATTGGCTACACCTTC. Translation: CASSQEREFIGYTF.

CDR3 DNA sequence: TGTGCCAGCAGTCGTGGACAGATAAAGGCCAAAAACATTCAGTACTTC. As protein: CASSRGQIKAKNIQYF. The chain carries TRBV28 and TRBJ2-4; D is perhaps TRBD1 (6 bases). Germline lookup yields CDR1 MDHEN and CDR2 SYDVKM. This CDR3 region has 16 residues. V dropped 5 bases and J dropped 1 base, with 15 bases sitting between them.

In its sample, this clone was seen a few times. The sample carries other DNA sequences with the same CDR3. The chain carries TRBV6-5 and TRBJ2-7; TRBD2 matches 9 bases. CDR3 length: 13 amino acids. The ends lost 1 base at V and 9 bases at J; junction bases unmatched: 4. Germline V lookup: CDR1 MNHEY, CDR2 SVGAGI. CDR3 in amino acids: CASSYYRAGGQYF. CDR3 sequence (DNA): TGTGCCAGCAGTTACTATCGAGCGGGGGGGCAGTACTTC.

This chain joins TRBV28 and TRBJ1-5; D is uncertain. The CDR3 covers 16 residues. Germline CDR1 and CDR2: MDHEN and SYDVKM. The V and J ends lost 3 bases and 3 bases respectively, with 15 bases between them. CDR3 DNA: TGTGCCAGCAGTTTCATTATGCGGCAGCACAATCAGCCCCAGCATTTT. Translated, it gives CASSFIMRQHNQPQHF.

There are a few counts of this clone. V usage is TRBV2 and J usage is TRBJ2-2; D might be TRBD1 (6 bases). The CDR3 has 14 residues. The V and J ends lost 6 bases and 7 bases respectively, with 15 bases between them. Germline CDR1 and CDR2: SNHLY and FYNNEI. The CDR3 loop is CASRELQGHGELFF. As DNA, the CDR3 is TGTGCCAGCAGAGAATTACAGGGACACGGGGAGCTGTTTTTT.

The V gene is TRBV28, the J gene TRBJ2-7, with D hard to call. Trimming took 1 base from V and 0 from J, leaving 7 bases between them. Germline assignment: CDR1 MDHEN and CDR2 SYDVKM. The CDR3 is 14 amino acids. Here the CDR3 DNA reads TGTGCCAGCAGTTTATCGTATCCCTCCTACGAGCAGTACTTC. This gives the protein CASSLSYPSYEQYF.

The CDR3 sequence is CASSVSNEQFF. The CDR3 DNA follows: TGTGCCAGCAGTGTAAGCAATGAGCAGTTCTTC. The rearrangement links TRBV25-1 to TRBJ2-1, with unresolved D. The V gene lost 4 bases and the J gene lost 6 bases, with 4 bases spanning the gap. The germline CDR1 and CDR2 sequences are MGHDK and SYGVNS. The CDR3 covers 11 residues.

V is TRBV27 and J is TRBJ2-1, with no clear D. V dropped 6 bases and J dropped 5 bases, with 11 bases sitting between them. Germline assignment: CDR1 MNHEY and CDR2 SMNVEV (reference sequence). The CDR3 length is 13 residues. The CDR3 nucleotides are TGTGCCAGCAGGACCTTCCAAGACAATGAGCAGTTCTTC. Protein sequence: CASRTFQDNEQFF.

This chain uses TRBV6-1 with TRBJ1-6; D is undetermined. The CDR3 contains 13 residues. V lost 2 bases to trimming and J lost 7 bases, with 6 bases between them. Germline V lookup: CDR1 MNHNS, CDR2 SASEGT. The chain's CDR3 is CASSEQRNSPLHF. The CDR3 DNA reads TGTGCCAGCAGTGAACAGAGAAATTCACCCCTCCACTTT.

This clone was seen only a few times. J is TRBJ2-3 and V is TRBV19; 7 nucleotides line up with TRBD2. J gave up 2 bases and V 4 bases, and 6 bases lay outside the gene matches. CDR1 is LNHDA and CDR2 is SQIVND in the germline V gene (reference sequence). The CDR3 consists of 15 residues. The CDR3 nucleotides are TGTGCCAGTAGTAATCGCGGGAGTCTCACAGATACGCAGTATTTT. The encoded protein is CASSNRGSLTDTQYF.

This clone was observed a handful of times. The V gene is TRBV7-9, the J gene TRBJ2-1; D is possibly TRBD1 or TRBD2 (5 bases each). CDR3 size: 16 residues. The germline V gene encodes CDR1 SEHNR and CDR2 FQNEAQ (reference sequence). V lost 5 bases, J lost 4 bases, and 18 bases lay in between. DNA for the CDR3: TGTGCCAGCAGCGGCGGTGGGGGAAAGAGTTACAATGAGCAGTTCTTC. Translated: CASSGGGGKSYNEQFF.

The chain couples TRBV30 to TRBJ1-1; D is undetermined. Looked up from germline, CDR1 is GTSNPN and CDR2 is SVGIG (reference sequence). V lost 1 base, J lost 3 bases, and 3 bases lay in between. The CDR3 runs to 11 residues. The CDR3 region is CAWSGYTEAFF. CDR3 bases: TGTGCCTGGAGTGGATACACTGAAGCTTTCTTT.

The chain links TRBV18 to TRBJ1-4; perhaps TRBD1 as D (6 bases). Trimming took 1 base from V and 8 from J, leaving 11 bases between them. The CDR3 is 14 residues long. CDR1 and CDR2 from the germline V gene are KGHSH and LQKENI. Here the CDR3 reads CASSPHRAGEKLFF. CDR3 DNA sequence: TGTGCCAGCTCACCACACAGGGCAGGCGAAAAACTGTTTTTT.

V usage is TRBV11-3 and J usage is TRBJ2-1; D could derive from TRBD1 or TRBD2 (5 bases each). V was pared by 2 bases and J by 8 bases, with 7 bases between. In germline, CDR1 is SGHNT, CDR2 YENEEA. The CDR3 loop spans 12 amino acids. CDR3 nucleotide sequence: TGTGCCAGCAGCTTATGGGACGATGAGCAGTTCTTC. Its protein is CASSLWDDEQFF.

J is TRBJ1-2 and V is TRBV28, with 7 bases lining up with TRBD1. This CDR3 comprises 14 residues. V shed 6 bases, J shed 2 bases, and the junction held 6 bases outside the gene matches. From germline, CDR1 is MDHEN and CDR2 SYDVKM. CDR3 amino acids: CASSYEGANYGYTF. The CDR3 DNA sequence: TGTGCCAGCAGCTATGAGGGGGCGAACTATGGCTACACCTTC.

V gene TRBV13 combines with J gene TRBJ2-7, with D tentatively TRBD1 or TRBD2 (6 bases each). The CDR3 extends over 14 amino acids. CDR1 and CDR2 (germline): PRHDT, FYEKMQ (reference sequence). The V end was cut by 5 bases, the J end by 3 bases, with 14 bases between. The CDR3 reads CASSPWGAGYEQYF. CDR3 DNA sequence: TGTGCCAGCAGCCCCTGGGGGGCAGGCTACGAGCAGTACTTC.

The chain links TRBV29-1 to TRBJ1-6; D unclear. This CDR3 has 13 residues. Trimming took off 7 bases at V and 10 bases at J, with 17 bases between the two ends. CDR1 is SQVTM, CDR2 ANQGSEA, per germline. CDR3 sequence: CSAAWGEGSPLHF. DNA of the CDR3: TGCAGCGCTGCGTGGGGTGAAGGATCACCCCTCCACTTT. The whole variable domain, filled in from reference TRBV29-1 and TRBJ1-6, reads SAVISQKPSRDICQRGTSLTIQCQVDSQVTMMFWYRQQPGQSLTLIATANQGSEATYESGFVIDKFPISRPNLTFSTLTVSNMSPEDSSIYLCSAAWGEGSPLHFGNGTRLTVT.

This rearrangement joins TRBV16 to TRBJ1-2; TRBD1 agrees at 7 bases. J was trimmed by 0 bases and V by 5 bases; bases with no gene match: 6. Germline CDR1 KGHSY, CDR2 FQNENV. The CDR3 loop spans 15 amino acids. CDR3 in DNA: TGTGCCAGCAGCAAACCGGGACAGACTAACTATGGCTACACCTTC. Translating gives CASSKPGQTNYGYTF.

The chain uses TRBV9 and TRBJ1-1, with D tentatively TRBD1 (5 bases). Germline V lookup: CDR1 SGDLS, CDR2 YYNGEE. The CDR3 extends over 17 amino acids. Trimming removed 1 base from V and 0 bases from J, with 16 bases in between. The CDR3 DNA sequence: TGTGCCAGCAGCGTATCGGTTGGGGCCCTAATGAACACTGAAGCTTTCTTT. It specifies CASSVSVGALMNTEAFF.

The rearrangement uses TRBV5-1 and TRBJ1-3; no definite D call. The V end lost 4 bases, the J end lost 1 base, and 9 bases lay between the germline ends. The germline gives CDR1 SGHRS, CDR2 YFSETQ. CDR3 size: 14 residues. The CDR3 region has the DNA TGCGCCAGCAGCCGGGGAGAGTCTGGAAACACCATATATTTT. Protein sequence: CASSRGESGNTIYF.

The chain couples TRBV5-6 to TRBJ2-3; 16 bases agree with TRBD2. This CDR3 comprises 18 residues. The trim removed 7 bases at V and 4 bases at J, leaving 12 bases unmatched. CDR1 is SGHDT and CDR2 is YYEEEE in the germline V gene. The CDR3 is CASGGTSGGAENPDTQYF. CDR3 nucleotides: TGTGCCAGCGGGGGGACTAGCGGGGGGGCCGAGAACCCAGATACGCAGTATTTT.

This chain links TRBV7-2 with TRBJ2-1; 8 bases agree with TRBD2. Trimming at V came to 5 bases and at J to 3 bases, leaving 6 bases not matched to a gene. There are 15 residues in the CDR3. Germline CDR1 and CDR2: SGHTA and FQGNSA. Here the CDR3 DNA reads TGTGCCAGCAGCAAGATAGCGGGATACTACAATGAGCAGTTCTTC. Translated: CASSKIAGYYNEQFF.

The CDR3 DNA sequence: TGTGCCAGCTCACCACCCAAAGCGGGGAGGAGCAATGAGCAGTTCTTC. It is translated as CASSPPKAGRSNEQFF. V is TRBV18 and J is TRBJ2-1; 7 bases map to TRBD2. Germline V lookup: CDR1 KGHSH, CDR2 LQKENI. The CDR3 runs to 16 residues. V was clipped by 0 bases and J by 6 bases; unmatched bases: 8.

The genes are TRBV7-9 and TRBJ2-7; D call uncertain. Germline V CDR1 and CDR2: SEHNR, FQNEAQ (reference sequence). The germline V and J ends were trimmed by 5 bases and 0 bases, with 17 bases remaining between them. CDR3 length: 16 amino acids. CDR3 in amino acids: CASSQSTSVSSYEQYF. The CDR3, as DNA: TGTGCCAGCAGCCAATCGACATCGGTAAGCTCCTACGAGCAGTACTTC.

This chain connects TRBV14 to TRBJ2-7; 8 bases fit TRBD1. Trimming removed 6 bases from V and 6 bases from J; junction bases left unmatched: 7. In germline, CDR1 is SGHDN, CDR2 FVKESK. The CDR3 is 13 amino acids. In DNA form, the CDR3 reads TGTGCCAGCAGTTACGGACAGGGCCGCGAGCAGTACTTC. This encodes CASSYGQGREQYF. The variable domain in full, with the rest retrieved from reference TRBV14 and TRBJ2-7, is EAGVTQFPSHSVIEKGQTVTLRCDPISGHDNLYWYRRVMGKEIKFLLHFVKESKQDESGMPNNRFLAERTGGTYSTLKVQPAELEDSGVYFCASSYGQGREQYFGPGTRLTVT.

The chain links TRBV5-4 to TRBJ2-1, with D possibly TRBD1 on 5 matching bases. Germline V gives CDR1 SGHNT, CDR2 YYREEE (reference sequence). This CDR3 comprises 15 residues. V was pared by 5 bases and J by 0 bases, with 12 bases between. The CDR3: CASRPQGGSYNEQFF. CDR3 DNA sequence: TGTGCCAGCAGACCTCAGGGTGGCTCCTACAATGAGCAGTTCTTC.